This TCR beta chain was sequenced during a study of human T cells and chemical hapten exposure. V lost 1 base to trimming and J lost 2 bases, with 14 bases between them. The CDR3 has 16 residues. Germline V gives CDR1 MGHRA, CDR2 YSYEKL. In the library, unique molecular identifiers were attached to individual cDNA molecules. TCRdb processed the RACE reads anew with MiXCR; each CDR3 protein has one entry. The table has about 190,000 distinct CDR3 sequences, approximately 26% seen once. Time point defined: patch test 3, about 24 weeks after DPC sensitization. The treatment was: therapeutic diphenylcyclopropenone sensitization with weekly scalp DPC. This clonotype showed up just a few times.

This TCR was recovered from a woman aged 40 to 50 with alopecia areata. Some clones in this sample may be carry-over from other donors' samples. The J gene is TRBJ2-5, the V gene TRBV4-1; possibly TRBD1 for D (6 bases). Sequenced here: whole blood, sampled in connection with sensitization to the hapten diphenylcyclopropenone (DPC). The CDR3 spells CASSQVTQGTQETQYF. In DNA, the CDR3 is TGCGCCAGCAGCCAAGTTACACAGGGTACTCAAGAGACCCAGTACTTC.